This record covers a single T cell receptor beta chain. There are 14 residues in the CDR3. V lost 7 bases, J lost 5 bases, and 12 bases lay in between. The germline V gene has CDR1 LNHDA and CDR2 SQIVND (reference sequence). This sample stems from a study of blood T cell repertoires in COVID-19. Sequencing used immunoSEQ multiplex PCR; TCRdb keeps in-frame clones, though not all of them. The profile shows around 180,000 clones, over 65% of them singletons. Material: peripheral blood. The source of this sequence is a person between 65 and 80 years old with COVID-19, enrolled during active disease. The chain carries TRBV19 and TRBJ1-6; D gene ambiguous. CDR3 in amino acids: CASTLGTNNSPLHF. In nucleotides, the CDR3 is TGTGCCAGTACCCTAGGCACTAATAATTCACCCCTCCACTTT.